The next 22 T cell receptor beta chains were all read from a single sample in a study of cytomegalovirus exposure and HLA in healthy donors. With 60 Vbeta and 13 Jbeta primers, the PCR was carried out. This table comes from immunoSEQ multiplex PCR, and its TCRdb copy is limited to in-frame clones, with some not included. The sample has 110,000 or so clones, roughly 79% seen once. Sequenced sample: PBMCs. These receptor sequences come from a man aged 35 to 55 in good health and CMV-seronegative.

The V and J genes are TRBV30 and TRBJ2-3, with 10 positions matching TRBD2. Germline values: CDR1 GTSNPN, CDR2 SVGIG (reference sequence). This CDR3 has 16 amino acids. V gave up 0 bases and J gave up 4 bases; unmatched junction bases: 7. The CDR3 here is CAWSVGLAGDADTQYF. The CDR3 DNA reads TGTGCCTGGAGTGTAGGGCTAGCGGGGGATGCAGATACGCAGTATTTT.

The chain has TRBV18 and TRBJ2-4; 10 bases are shared with TRBD2. Germline-derived CDR1 and CDR2 are KGHSH and LQKENI. The CDR3 extends over 13 amino acids. J gave up 15 bases and V 5 bases, and 10 bases lay outside the gene matches. CDR3 amino acids: CASSTGLAELWYF. CDR3 nucleotides: TGTGCCAGCTCAACAGGACTAGCGGAACTTTGGTACTTC. The full variable domain, completed using reference TRBV18 and TRBJ2-4, is NAGVMQNPRHLVRRRGQEARLRCSPMKGHSHVYWYRQLPEEGLKFMVYLQKENIIDESGMPKERFSAEFPKEGPSILRIQQVVRGDSAAYFCASSTGLAELWYFGAGTRLSVL.

The rearrangement uses TRBV5-1 and TRBJ2-3; TRBD2 aligns across 8 bases. Germline-derived CDR1 and CDR2 are SGHRS and YFSETQ. The CDR3 length is 15 residues. V trimming: 9 bases; J trimming: 1 base; junction bases outside the gene matches: 10. CDR3 in amino acids: CATNSDGRGTDTQYF. In DNA, the CDR3 is TGCGCCACCAATAGCGACGGGAGGGGCACAGATACGCAGTATTTT.

A few counts support this clone. The chain links TRBV5-1 to TRBJ2-1, with 8 bases identical to TRBD1. The length of the CDR3 is 12 residues. Germline values: CDR1 SGHRS, CDR2 YFSETQ. V trimming: 7 bases; J trimming: 9 bases; junction bases outside the gene matches: 6. The CDR3 here is CASWDRTGEQFF. CDR3 DNA sequence: TGCGCCAGCTGGGACAGGACGGGTGAGCAGTTCTTC.

This chain joins TRBV27 and TRBJ2-3; 8 bases line up with TRBD2. CDR1 is MNHEY and CDR2 is SMNVEV in the germline V gene (reference sequence). V was clipped by 4 bases and J by 2 bases; unmatched bases: 5. The CDR3 is 15 residues long. The chain's CDR3 is CASSSPAGATDTQYF. For the CDR3, the DNA is TGTGCCAGCAGTTCCCCAGCGGGAGCCACAGATACGCAGTATTTT.

CDR3 region: CASSQEVSYEQYF. Here the CDR3 DNA reads TGCGCCAGCAGCCAGGAGGTTTCCTACGAGCAGTACTTC. The chain links TRBV4-1 to TRBJ2-7; perhaps TRBD2 as D (5 bases). The germline CDR1 and CDR2 sequences are MGHRA and YSYEKL. The CDR3 extends over 13 amino acids. Trimming shortened V by 3 bases and J by 1 base, and 7 bases separated the two germline ends.

The V call is TRBV10-3, the J call TRBJ2-2, with D possibly matching TRBD2 (5 bases). The CDR3 consists of 15 residues. The germline V and J ends were trimmed by 4 bases and 5 bases, with 14 bases remaining between them. Per germline, CDR1 ENHRY and CDR2 SYGVKD. The CDR3 region is CAISGKGGGTGELFF. The CDR3 DNA reads as TGTGCCATCAGTGGTAAGGGTGGAGGTACCGGGGAGCTGTTTTTT.

The chain combines TRBV5-1 with TRBJ1-1, with D unclear. Germline CDR1 is SGHRS and CDR2 is YFSETQ. There are 13 residues in the CDR3. The ends were cut back, 4 bases at V and 3 bases at J, with 10 bases in the middle. CDR3 DNA: TGCGCCAGCAGCCCCTTGGGCTACACTGAAGCTTTCTTT. Encoded protein: CASSPLGYTEAFF. The whole variable domain, filled in from reference TRBV5-1 and TRBJ1-1, reads KAGVTQTPRYLIKTRGQQVTLSCSPISGHRSVSWYQQTPGQGLQFLFEYFSETQRNKGNFPGRFSGRQFSNSRSEMNVSTLELGDSALYLCASSPLGYTEAFFGQGTRLTVV.

This chain links TRBV6-6 with TRBJ2-7; possibly TRBD1 for D (5 bases). With 6 bases removed from V and 2 bases from J, the gap between germline ends came to 8 bases. CDR3 length equals 12 residues. Germline CDR1 reads MNHNY; CDR2 reads SVGAGI (reference sequence). Here the CDR3 DNA reads TGTGCCAGCAGGGGCAGGGCCTACGAGCAGTACTTC. It is translated as CASRGRAYEQYF.

The CDR3, as DNA: TGTGCCAGCAGTTACCTTCGGGACCGGGGGACTGAAGCTTTCTTT. This codes for CASSYLRDRGTEAFF. V usage is TRBV28 and J usage is TRBJ1-1; D may be TRBD1 (5 bases). Germline CDR1 and CDR2: MDHEN and SYDVKM. The CDR3 runs to 15 residues. Trimming stripped 4 bases from V and 5 bases from J, with 17 bases between.

The chain couples TRBV4-1 to TRBJ2-7; TRBD1 is a possible D gene (6 bases). V dropped 2 bases and J dropped 3 bases, with 14 bases sitting between them. CDR3 length: 15 residues. Germline CDR1 and CDR2: MGHRA and YSYEKL. As DNA, the CDR3 is TGCGCCAGCAGCCAATCGGTTGGCAGGGGCTACGAGCAGTACTTC. Translated: CASSQSVGRGYEQYF.

The chain carries TRBV7-9 and TRBJ2-2; 7 bases align to TRBD1. V gave up 4 bases and J gave up 3 bases; unmatched junction bases: 2. The CDR3 consists of 14 residues. Germline lookup yields CDR1 SEHNR and CDR2 FQNEAQ (reference sequence). The CDR3, as DNA: TGTGCCAGCAGCTCCGGGACAGACACCGGGGAGCTGTTTTTT. It translates to CASSSGTDTGELFF. Variable domain in full (rest from reference TRBV7-9 and TRBJ2-2): DTGVSQNPRHKITKRGQNVTFRCDPISEHNRLYWYRQTLGQGPEFLTYFQNEAQLEKSRLLSDRFSAERPKGSFSTLEIQRTEQGDSAMYLCASSSGTDTGELFFGEGSRLTVL.

This clone was found a few times. This chain uses TRBV7-6 with TRBJ2-1; 13 bases agree with TRBD2. CDR3 length: 15 residues. The germline gives CDR1 SGHVS, CDR2 FNYEAQ. V was pared by 4 bases and J by 5 bases, with 2 bases of the junction left unmatched. Here the CDR3 reads CASSSLAGGHNEQFF. CDR3 bases: TGTGCCAGCAGCTCACTAGCGGGGGGGCACAATGAGCAGTTCTTC. The whole variable domain, remainder taken from reference TRBV7-6 and TRBJ2-1, is GAGVSQSPRYKVTKRGQDVALRCDPISGHVSLYWYRQALGQGPEFLTYFNYEAQQDKSGLPNDRFSAERPEGSISTLTIQRTEQRDSAMYRCASSSLAGGHNEQFFGPGTRLTVL.

The chain combines TRBV5-1 with TRBJ1-1, with TRBD1 matching over 7 bases. Germline CDR1 SGHRS, CDR2 YFSETQ. The CDR3 runs to 14 residues. The V segment lost 4 bases and the J segment 5 bases; nucleotides outside the gene matches: 8. The DNA for the CDR3 is TGCGCCAGCAGCCAGGGGGGCGCAGGGACTGAAGCTTTCTTT. Its translation: CASSQGGAGTEAFF.

This clone has just a few counts. The gene calls are TRBV27 and TRBJ1-1; TRBD1 agrees at 9 bases. This CDR3 spans 17 amino acids. Germline lookup yields CDR1 MNHEY and CDR2 SMNVEV (reference sequence). The ends lost 8 bases at V and 3 bases at J; junction bases unmatched: 16. CDR3 region: CASGYQDRGRLDTEAFF. As DNA, the CDR3 is TGTGCCAGCGGTTACCAGGACAGGGGACGGTTGGACACTGAAGCTTTCTTT.

The V gene is TRBV27, the J gene TRBJ2-2, with D possibly being TRBD2 (6 bases). Germline CDR1 and CDR2: MNHEY and SMNVEV (reference sequence). V shed 3 bases and J shed 5 bases, with 13 bases lying between them. The CDR3 length is 15 residues. In DNA form, the CDR3 reads TGTGCCAGCAGTTTTTCGGGGGATAGGACCGGGGAGCTGTTTTTT. It yields the protein CASSFSGDRTGELFF.

The chain employs TRBV5-1 and TRBJ2-7; maybe TRBD2 (6 bases). The germline CDR1 and CDR2 sequences are SGHRS and YFSETQ. CDR3 length: 15 residues. Trimming shortened V by 0 bases and J by 8 bases, and 18 bases separated the two germline ends. The CDR3 protein is CASSLGPVEGLKQYF. In DNA form, the CDR3 reads TGCGCCAGCAGCTTGGGACCCGTGGAGGGCTTAAAGCAGTACTTC.

This chain joins TRBV11-1 and TRBJ2-7, with 9 bases matching TRBD2. The CDR3 runs to 16 residues. From germline, CDR1 is SGHAT and CDR2 FQDESV (reference sequence). Losses at the gene ends were 1 base for V and 2 bases for J; bases not matched to a gene: 6. DNA of the CDR3: TGTGCCAGCAGCTTAGAGCTAGCGGGAACCCCCTACGAGCAGTACTTC. Translated: CASSLELAGTPYEQYF.

A single count supports this clone. The rearrangement links TRBV7-9 to TRBJ2-5, with D uncertain. This CDR3 is 11 amino acids long. Trimming removed 7 bases at V and 1 base at J, with 4 bases between. Looked up from germline, CDR1 is SEHNR and CDR2 is FQNEAQ (reference sequence). CDR3 bases: TGTGCCAGCACCATCCAAGAGACCCAGTACTTC. It codes for CASTIQETQYF.

The rearrangement joins TRBV7-9 to TRBJ2-3; D remains ambiguous. The CDR3 is 12 residues long. The V gene lost 5 bases and the J gene lost 7 bases, with 10 bases spanning the gap. CDR1 SEHNR and CDR2 FQNEAQ come from the germline V gene (reference sequence). This chain's CDR3 is CASSPRLNTQYF. As DNA, the CDR3 is TGTGCCAGCAGCCCCCGACTGAATACGCAGTATTTT.

The chain has TRBV6-5 and TRBJ2-1, with 12 bases matching TRBD2. CDR3 length equals 15 residues. The J segment lost 4 bases and the V segment lost 5 bases, leaving 3 bases of the junction unmatched. From germline, CDR1 is MNHEY and CDR2 SVGAGI. The CDR3 DNA is TGTGCCAGCAGTCGGACTAGCGGGGTATACAATGAGCAGTTCTTC. Translated: CASSRTSGVYNEQFF.

The chain combines TRBV19 with TRBJ2-5; 8 positions agree with TRBD1. Germline V gene sequence: CDR1 LNHDA, CDR2 SQIVND (reference sequence). V lost 9 bases and J lost 5; bases outside the gene matches: 11. CDR3 length: 14 amino acids. DNA for the CDR3: TGTGCCAGCGGACCGGACAGGGCACAGGAGACCCAGTACTTC. Its protein product is CASGPDRAQETQYF.